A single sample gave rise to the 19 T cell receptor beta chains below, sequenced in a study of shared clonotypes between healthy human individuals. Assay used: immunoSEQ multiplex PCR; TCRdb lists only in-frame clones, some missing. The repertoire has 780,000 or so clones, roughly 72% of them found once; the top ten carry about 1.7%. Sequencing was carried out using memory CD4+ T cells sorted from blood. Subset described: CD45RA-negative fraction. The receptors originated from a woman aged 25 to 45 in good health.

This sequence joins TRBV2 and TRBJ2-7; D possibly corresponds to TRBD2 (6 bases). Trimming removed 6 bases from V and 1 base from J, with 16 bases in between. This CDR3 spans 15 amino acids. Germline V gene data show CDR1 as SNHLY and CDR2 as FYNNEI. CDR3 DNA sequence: TGTGCCAGCAGGGACTCGGCGGGATTATCCTACGAGCAGTACTTC. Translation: CASRDSAGLSYEQYF.

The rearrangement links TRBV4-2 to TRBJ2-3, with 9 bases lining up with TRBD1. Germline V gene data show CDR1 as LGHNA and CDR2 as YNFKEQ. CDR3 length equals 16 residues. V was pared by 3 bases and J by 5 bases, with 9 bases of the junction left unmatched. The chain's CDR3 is CASSQEDRGLKDTQYF. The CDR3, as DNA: TGTGCCAGCAGCCAGGAGGACAGGGGCCTGAAAGATACGCAGTATTTT.

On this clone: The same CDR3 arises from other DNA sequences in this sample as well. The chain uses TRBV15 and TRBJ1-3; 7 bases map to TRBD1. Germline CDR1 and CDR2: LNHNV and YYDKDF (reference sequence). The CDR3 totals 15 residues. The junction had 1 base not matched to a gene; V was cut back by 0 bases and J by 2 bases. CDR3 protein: CATSRDQGAGNTIYF. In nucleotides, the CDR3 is TGTGCCACCAGCAGAGATCAGGGGGCTGGAAACACCATATATTTT.

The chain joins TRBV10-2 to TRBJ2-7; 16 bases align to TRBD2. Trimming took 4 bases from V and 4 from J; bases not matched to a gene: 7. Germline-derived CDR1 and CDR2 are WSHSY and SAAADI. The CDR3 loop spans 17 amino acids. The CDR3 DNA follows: TGCGCCAGCAGTGGCACCGGGACTAGCGGGAGGGGATACGAGCAGTACTTC. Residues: CASSGTGTSGRGYEQYF.

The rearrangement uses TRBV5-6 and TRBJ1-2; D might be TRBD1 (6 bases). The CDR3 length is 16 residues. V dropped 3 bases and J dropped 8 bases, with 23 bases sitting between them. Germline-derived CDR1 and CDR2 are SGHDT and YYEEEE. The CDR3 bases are TGTGCCAGCAGCTCAAAAACAGGGATTGGGGTGAACGGCTACACCTTC. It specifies CASSSKTGIGVNGYTF.

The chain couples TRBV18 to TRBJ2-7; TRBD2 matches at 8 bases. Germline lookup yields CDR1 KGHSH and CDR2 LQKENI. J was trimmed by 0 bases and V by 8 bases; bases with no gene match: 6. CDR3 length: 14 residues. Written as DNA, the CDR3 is TGTGCCAGCCGCACAGCGGGGGCCTCCTACGAGCAGTACTTC. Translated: CASRTAGASYEQYF.

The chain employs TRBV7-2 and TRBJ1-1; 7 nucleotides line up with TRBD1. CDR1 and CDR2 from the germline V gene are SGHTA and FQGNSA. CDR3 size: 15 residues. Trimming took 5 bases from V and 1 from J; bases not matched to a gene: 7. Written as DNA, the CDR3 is TGTGCCAGCAGCCCTAAAAGGACAGGGAACACTGAAGCTTTCTTT. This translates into CASSPKRTGNTEAFF.

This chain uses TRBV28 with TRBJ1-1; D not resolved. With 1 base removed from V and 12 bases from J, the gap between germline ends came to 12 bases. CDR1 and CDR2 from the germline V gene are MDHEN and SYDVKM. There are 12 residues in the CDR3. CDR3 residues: CASSLSGLATFF. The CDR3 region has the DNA TGTGCCAGCAGTTTATCCGGACTAGCTACTTTCTTT.

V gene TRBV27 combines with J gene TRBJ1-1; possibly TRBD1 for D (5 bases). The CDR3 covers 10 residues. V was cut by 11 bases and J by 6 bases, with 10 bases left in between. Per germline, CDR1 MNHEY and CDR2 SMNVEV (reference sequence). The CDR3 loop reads CASWGAEAFF. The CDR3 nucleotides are TGTGCCTCCTGGGGGGCTGAAGCTTTCTTT.

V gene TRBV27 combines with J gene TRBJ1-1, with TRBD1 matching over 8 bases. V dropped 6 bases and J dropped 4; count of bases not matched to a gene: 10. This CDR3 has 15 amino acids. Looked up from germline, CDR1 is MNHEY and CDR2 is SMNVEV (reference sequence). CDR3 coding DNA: TGTGCCAGCAGCCCAGGCGCAGGGGGCATCACTGAAGCTTTCTTT. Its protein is CASSPGAGGITEAFF.

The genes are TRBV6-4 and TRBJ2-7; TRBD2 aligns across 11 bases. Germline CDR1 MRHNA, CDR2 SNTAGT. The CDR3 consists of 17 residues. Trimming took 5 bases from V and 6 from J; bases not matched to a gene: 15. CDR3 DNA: TGTGCCAGCAGTTTTCGCGGTGTGACTAGCGGGATATCCGAGCAGTACTTC. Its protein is CASSFRGVTSGISEQYF.

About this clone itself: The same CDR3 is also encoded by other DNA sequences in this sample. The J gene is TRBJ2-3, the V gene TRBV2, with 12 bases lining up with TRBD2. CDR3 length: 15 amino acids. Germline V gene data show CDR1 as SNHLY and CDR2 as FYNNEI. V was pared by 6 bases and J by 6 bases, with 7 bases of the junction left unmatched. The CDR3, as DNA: TGTGCCAGCAGCGAACTAGCGGGAGGTTTCGATACGCAGTATTTT. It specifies CASSELAGGFDTQYF.

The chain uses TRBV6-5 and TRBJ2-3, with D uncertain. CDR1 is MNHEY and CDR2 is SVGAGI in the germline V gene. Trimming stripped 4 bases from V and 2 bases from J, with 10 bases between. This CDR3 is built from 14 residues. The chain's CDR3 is CASSLIGFTDTQYF. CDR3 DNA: TGTGCCAGCAGTTTAATAGGCTTCACAGATACGCAGTATTTT.

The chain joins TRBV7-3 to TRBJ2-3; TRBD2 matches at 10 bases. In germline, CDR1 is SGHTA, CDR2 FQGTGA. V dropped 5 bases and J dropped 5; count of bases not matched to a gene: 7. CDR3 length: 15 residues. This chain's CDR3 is CASSEAGGPLDTQYF. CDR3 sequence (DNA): TGTGCCAGCAGCGAAGCGGGAGGGCCATTAGATACGCAGTATTTT. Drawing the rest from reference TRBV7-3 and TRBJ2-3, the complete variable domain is GAGVSQTPSNKVTEKGKYVELRCDPISGHTALYWYRQSLGQGPEFLIYFQGTGAADDSGLPNDRFFAVRPEGSVSTLKIQRTERGDSAVYLCASSEAGGPLDTQYFGPGTRLTVL.

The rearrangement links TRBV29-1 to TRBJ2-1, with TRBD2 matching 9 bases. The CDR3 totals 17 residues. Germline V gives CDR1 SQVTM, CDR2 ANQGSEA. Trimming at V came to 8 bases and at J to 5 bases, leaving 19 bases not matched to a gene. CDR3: CSSTTGLARAIDNEQFF. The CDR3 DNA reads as TGCAGCTCCACTACCGGACTAGCGCGAGCTATCGACAATGAGCAGTTCTTC.

Here the CDR3 reads CASSSGTGDPEAFF. Here the CDR3 DNA reads TGTGCCAGCTCATCCGGGACAGGGGATCCTGAAGCTTTCTTT. The chain employs TRBV18 and TRBJ1-1; the match to TRBD1 covers 10 bases. The germline CDR1 and CDR2 sequences are KGHSH and LQKENI. The CDR3 is 14 residues long. V was pared by 5 bases and J by 6 bases, with 6 bases of the junction left unmatched.

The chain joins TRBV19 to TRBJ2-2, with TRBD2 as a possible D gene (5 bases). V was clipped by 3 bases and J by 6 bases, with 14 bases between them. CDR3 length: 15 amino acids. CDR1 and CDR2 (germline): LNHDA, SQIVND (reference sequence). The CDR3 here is CASSMFGISSGELFF. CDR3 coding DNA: TGTGCCAGTAGTATGTTCGGGATCTCGTCCGGGGAGCTGTTTTTT.

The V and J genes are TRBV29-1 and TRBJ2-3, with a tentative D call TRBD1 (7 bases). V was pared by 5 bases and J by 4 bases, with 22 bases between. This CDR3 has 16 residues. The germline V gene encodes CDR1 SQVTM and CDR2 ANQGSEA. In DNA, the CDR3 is TGCAGCGTTCGGACAGGAGGGAAATTTTCGGCAGATACGCAGTATTTT. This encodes CSVRTGGKFSADTQYF.

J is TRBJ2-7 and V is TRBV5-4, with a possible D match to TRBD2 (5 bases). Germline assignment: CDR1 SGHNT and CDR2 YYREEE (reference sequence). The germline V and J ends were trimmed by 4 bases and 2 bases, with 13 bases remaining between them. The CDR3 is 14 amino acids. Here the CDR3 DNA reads TGTGCCAGCAGCCAAGATCGAGGGACCTACGAGCAGTACTTC. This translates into CASSQDRGTYEQYF.